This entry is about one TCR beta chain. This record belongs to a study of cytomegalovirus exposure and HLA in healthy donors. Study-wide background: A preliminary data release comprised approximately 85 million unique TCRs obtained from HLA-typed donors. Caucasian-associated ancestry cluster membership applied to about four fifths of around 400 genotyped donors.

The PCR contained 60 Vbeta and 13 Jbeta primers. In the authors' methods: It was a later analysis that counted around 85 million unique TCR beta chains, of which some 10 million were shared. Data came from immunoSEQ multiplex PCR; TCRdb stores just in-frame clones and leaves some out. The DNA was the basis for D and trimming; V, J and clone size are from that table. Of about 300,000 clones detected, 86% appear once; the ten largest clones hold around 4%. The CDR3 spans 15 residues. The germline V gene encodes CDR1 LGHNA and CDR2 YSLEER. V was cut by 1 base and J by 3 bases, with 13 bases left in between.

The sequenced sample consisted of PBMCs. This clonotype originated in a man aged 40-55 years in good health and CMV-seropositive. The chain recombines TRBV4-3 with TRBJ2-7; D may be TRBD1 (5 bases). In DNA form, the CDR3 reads TGCGCCAGCAGCCAAGTACAGGCGTCCCTCTACGAGCAGTACTTC. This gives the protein CASSQVQASLYEQYF.